Listed below are T cell receptor beta chains from one sample, sequenced in a study of identical twins. TCRdb re-derived calls from the 5' RACE reads in MiXCR, one entry per CDR3 protein. The sample lists approximately 590,000 distinct CDR3 sequences, just under 10% seen once, with around 3% in the top ten. These data are also associated with another study on yellow fever vaccine responses in identical twins.

Input material: PBMCs. These receptors all come from a woman aged 18 to 35 in good health. Both conserved end residues are part of each CDR3. The order of the fields is D gene, clone size, J gene, V gene, CDR3 DNA, CDR3 protein. The D gene is left open where the match is weak. Clone size, where shown, is once, few, many, or a class for clones that have expanded.

TRBD1 few TRBJ2-7 TRBV19 TGTGCCAGCCAGGACCGGGACAGGAGCTCCTACGAGCAGTACTTC CASQDRDRSSYEQYF
NA many TRBJ2-2 TRBV24-1 TGTGCCACCAGTGCCCTCCCTGCTAAGAGCGACACCGGGGAGCTGTTTTTT CATSALPAKSDTGELFF
TRBD2 many TRBJ2-1 TRBV27 TGTGCCAGCAGTTTATTTAGTCCCAGCGGGAGTCGTAATGAGCAGTTCTTC CASSLFSPSGSRNEQFF
NA many TRBJ2-1 TRBV20-1 TGCAGTCCGGCCCTACTAGGCCCCTACAATGAGCAGTTCTTC CSPALLGPYNEQFF
NA NA TRBJ2-7 TRBV20-1 TGCAGTGCTAGAAGACCATACGAGCAGTACTTC CSARRPYEQYF
NA NA TRBJ1-2 TRBV7-9 TGTGCCAGCAGCCCCTGGACGGGGGATGGCTACACCTTC CASSPWTGDGYTF
NA few TRBJ2-1 TRBV7-2 TGTGCCAGCAGTAGCCGGGAATACAATGAGCAGTTCTTC CASSSREYNEQFF
TRBD2 many TRBJ2-4 TRBV6-5 TGTGCCAGCACGGCGGGAGGGGTAGCCAAAAACATTCAGTACTTC CASTAGGVAKNIQYF
NA NA TRBJ2-4 TRBV7-2 TGTGCCAGCAGTTCCGGAGGGGGGGGGAAAAACATTCAGTACTTC CASSSGGGGKNIQYF
TRBD1 few TRBJ1-2 TRBV6-5 TGTGCCAGCAGTTACTCGTCAGGGGGAGCTAACTATGGCTACACCTTC CASSYSSGGANYGYTF
NA NA TRBJ2-3 TRBV6-5 TGTGCCAGCAGTTACAGGGCGGGTCCCACAGATACGCAGTATTTT CASSYRAGPTDTQYF
NA many TRBJ2-7 TRBV6-1 TGTGCCAGCAGCCGGTCGGGGGACAACGAGCAGTACTTC CASSRSGDNEQYF
NA few TRBJ2-7 TRBV20-1 TGCAGTGCTAGAGATCGGGACTTCAACTACGAGCAGTACTTC CSARDRDFNYEQYF
TRBD1 few TRBJ2-7 TRBV3-1 TGTGCCAGCAGCCAAGGGACAGGCTTTTCCTACGAGCAGTACTTC CASSQGTGFSYEQYF
NA NA TRBJ2-1 TRBV20-1 TGCAGTGCCGACGGGATATACAATGAGCAGTTCTTC CSADGIYNEQFF
NA once TRBJ2-7 TRBV10-3 TGTGCCACCGCGGGACAGACCTACGAGCAGTACTTC CATAGQTYEQYF
NA NA TRBJ2-7 TRBV5-1 TGCGCCGAGGCCAGCGGTACTTCAATGGGCTACGAGCAGTACTTC CAEASGTSMGYEQYF
NA few TRBJ1-6 TRBV5-5 TGTGCCAGCAGCTTGGAGCTTTATAATTCACCCCTCCACTTT CASSLELYNSPLHF
NA few TRBJ2-7 TRBV12-3/TRBV12-4 TGTGCCAGCAGTTTTCGAGGTCAGAGCTCCTACGAGCAGTACTTC CASSFRGQSSYEQYF
NA many TRBJ2-2 TRBV20-1 TGCAGTGCTAGGAATCTCCGGGGGGAGCTGTTTTTT CSARNLRGELFF
NA NA TRBJ1-2 TRBV5-4 TGTGCCAGCAGCTTTTTCGGGACACCTAACTATGGCTACACCTTC CASSFFGTPNYGYTF
TRBD2 few TRBJ2-1 TRBV12-3/TRBV12-4 TGTGCCAGCAGGCCGAGCGGGGGGGCTATCAATGAGCAGTTCTTC CASRPSGGAINEQFF
NA NA TRBJ2-2 TRBV29-1 TGCAGCGTCGGACACAGGGACCTCGGCACCGGGGAGCTGTTTTTT CSVGHRDLGTGELFF
TRBD1 NA TRBJ1-2 TRBV11-2 TGTGCCAGCAGCCCTGCTTCGACAGGGAGTGACTATGGCTACACCTTC CASSPASTGSDYGYTF
NA few TRBJ2-1 TRBV10-1 TGCGCCAGCAGTGAGCGTACCTCAACACGCGCCGCGTTCTTC CASSERTSTRAAFF
TRBD1 few TRBJ2-1 TRBV24-1 TGTGCCACCAGTCTGACAGGGGGTAATGTCCGTGAGCAGTTCTTC CATSLTGGNVREQFF
NA few TRBJ2-7 TRBV2 TGTGCCAGCATATTTGAGCGGAACCACGCCGAGCAGTACTTC CASIFERNHAEQYF
TRBD1 few TRBJ2-1 TRBV9 TGTGCCAGCAGCCCAGGGGGACAGTACGATGAGCAGTTCTTC CASSPGGQYDEQFF
NA NA TRBJ2-1 TRBV4-1 TGCGCCAGCAGCCAAAAACAGGGAAGCTCCTACAATGAGCAGTTCTTC CASSQKQGSSYNEQFF
TRBD1 many TRBJ1-5 TRBV7-3 TGTGCCAGCAGCCTTGGACAGGAGGACAATCAGCCCCAGCATTTT CASSLGQEDNQPQHF
TRBD1 few TRBJ2-7 TRBV24-1 TGTGCCACCAGTGACTCCGGGACAGGGGGATATTACGAGCAGTACTTC CATSDSGTGGYYEQYF
TRBD1 NA TRBJ2-7 TRBV2 TGTGCCAGCAGAGGCGACAGGGGCTTGGAACCTTACTTC CASRGDRGLEPYF
TRBD1 NA TRBJ2-4 TRBV7-9 TGTGCCAGCAGCACCGGACAGGGGGGAAGAACCAAAAACATTCAGTACTTC CASSTGQGGRTKNIQYF
NA NA TRBJ2-2 TRBV7-9 TGTGCCAGCAGCACGCGACAGGGAGGGACCGGGGAGCTGTTTTTT CASSTRQGGTGELFF
NA NA TRBJ2-1 TRBV4-3 TGCGCCAGCAGCCAAGAACCTGCGTCTGAGCAGTTCTTC CASSQEPASEQFF
NA many TRBJ2-1 TRBV12-5 TGTGCTAGTGGTTGGTATGAGGACTCCGAGCAGTTCTTC CASGWYEDSEQFF
TRBD2 many TRBJ2-1 TRBV3-1 TGTGCCAGCAGCCGACGGCCCCAACTAGCGAGCTCCTACAATGAGCAGTTCTTC CASSRRPQLASSYNEQFF
TRBD1 few TRBJ2-3 TRBV5-1 TGCGCCAGCAGCAGGACAGGCCCGACAGATACGCAGTATTTT CASSRTGPTDTQYF
NA few TRBJ1-2 TRBV4-1 TGCGCCAGCAGCCAACCGACCTATGGCTACACCTTC CASSQPTYGYTF
NA NA TRBJ2-1 TRBV12-5 TGTGCTAGTGGTGGACTGAGGGGCAATGAGCAGTTCTTC CASGGLRGNEQFF
TRBD1 few TRBJ1-2 TRBV27 TGTGCCAGCAGCGGACAGGGAGGATATGGCTACACCTTC CASSGQGGYGYTF
NA many TRBJ1-2 TRBV4-3 TGCGCCAGCAGCCAAGGACCCCAGGGAGGCTATGGCTACACCTTC CASSQGPQGGYGYTF
NA NA TRBJ2-1 TRBV4-1 TGCGCCAGCAGCCAAGATTCTAATGAGCAGTTCTTC CASSQDSNEQFF
NA few TRBJ2-2 TRBV29-1 TGCAGCGTTGAAAAAGACAGCGCGAACACCGGGGAGCTGTTTTTT CSVEKDSANTGELFF
NA few TRBJ2-7 TRBV3-1 TGTGCCAGCAGGGATCAGGGTACGAACTCCTACGAGCAGTACTTC CASRDQGTNSYEQYF
NA few TRBJ1-1 TRBV27 TGTGCCAGCAGTTGGGAGGCGGGGAACACTGAAGCTTTCTTT CASSWEAGNTEAFF
NA many TRBJ2-7 TRBV19 TGTGCCAGTAGTCCCCTCGGAGGGGCTGGGTACGAGCAGTACTTC CASSPLGGAGYEQYF
NA many TRBJ1-6 TRBV2 TGTGCCAGCAATTCTAGGTATTCACCCCTCCACTTT CASNSRYSPLHF
NA NA TRBJ2-1 TRBV10-2 TGCGCCAGCAGTTCGACAGATCCGAATGAGCAGTTCTTC CASSSTDPNEQFF
NA many TRBJ1-5 TRBV20-1 TGCAGTGCCAACAGGCTTGGGGCGATCAGGCCCCAGCATTTT CSANRLGAIRPQHF
NA NA TRBJ2-1 TRBV3-1 TGTGCCAGCAGCCAACAGGGCACCGAGCAGTTCTTC CASSQQGTEQFF
TRBD1 NA TRBJ2-7 TRBV15 TGTGCCACCAATAAAGACAGGGCTATCGACGAGCAGTACTTC CATNKDRAIDEQYF
TRBD2 few TRBJ2-7 TRBV28 TGTGCCAGCAGTTGGCGGGGGGACTCCTACGAGCAGTACTTC CASSWRGDSYEQYF
TRBD1 NA TRBJ2-7 TRBV4-2 TGTGCCAGCAGCCAACCAGGGGGCGAGCAGTACTTC CASSQPGGEQYF
NA many TRBJ2-3 TRBV6-5 TGTGCCAGCAGTTACTTGGGAGCCACAGATACGCAGTATTTT CASSYLGATDTQYF
TRBD2 few TRBJ2-7 TRBV11-2 TGTGCCAGCAGCATTTCGACAGGTACTAGCGGCTACGAGCAGTACTTC CASSISTGTSGYEQYF